These T cell receptor beta chains were read from a single sample in a study of blood T cell repertoires in COVID-19. The repertoire was sequenced with immunoSEQ multiplex PCR; TCRdb's copy has only in-frame clones and lacks some. Of approximately 71,000 clones listed, about 86% are singletons. The sequencing input was peripheral blood. These TCRs come from a man aged 45 to 65 with acute or convalescent COVID-19. CDR3s include the opening cysteine and the closing phenylalanine or tryptophan. The D gene is left open where the match is weak. Not every row has a clone size; where given, it reads once, few, many or a size class.

CASSFGLAVYTF TGTGCCAGCAGCTTTGGACTCGCGGTCTACACCTTC TRBJ1-2 TRBV11-2 . .
CASSLGGPLNNEQFF TGTGCCAGCAGCTTGGGGGGGCCCCTAAACAATGAGCAGTTCTTC TRBJ2-1 TRBV7-2 . .
CASSQLRLRTSGRVSTDTQYF TGCGCCAGCAGCCAACTTCGGCTCAGGACTAGCGGGAGGGTCAGCACAGATACGCAGTATTTT TRBJ2-3 TRBV4-1 TRBD2 once
CASSDGAAVSGYTF TGTGCCAGCAGTGATGGAGCCGCCGTCAGTGGCTACACCTTC TRBJ1-2 TRBV6-1 . .
CASSIWDTTNYGYTF TGTGCCAGTAGTATATGGGACACTACAAACTATGGCTACACCTTC TRBJ1-2 TRBV19 . .
CASSLSDRLWVPQRSNTEAFF TGTGCCAGCAGTTTAAGCGACAGGTTATGGGTCCCCCAGCGAAGCAACACTGAAGCTTTCTTT TRBJ1-1 TRBV28 . .
CASSLQGASTDTQYF TGTGCCAGCAGTCTACAGGGGGCCAGCACAGATACGCAGTATTTT TRBJ2-3 TRBV6-5 TRBD1 .
CASSPPEITGTEAFF TGTGCCAGCTCACCCCCAGAAATCACGGGCACTGAAGCTTTCTTT TRBJ1-1 TRBV18 . .
CASSHWKGVYEQFF TGCGCCAGCAGCCACTGGAAGGGGGTCTATGAGCAGTTCTTC TRBJ2-1 TRBV4-1 . .
CASSQGHLNQPQHF TGCGCCAGCAGCCAAGGACACCTAAATCAGCCCCAGCATTTT TRBJ1-5 TRBV4-1 . .
CASRRQGGEKLFF TGTGCCAGCAGACGACAGGGAGGTGAAAAACTGTTTTTT TRBJ1-4 TRBV12-3/TRBV12-4 TRBD1 .
CASSPTQENQPQHF TGTGCCAGCAGCCCAACACAGGAAAATCAGCCCCAGCATTTT TRBJ1-5 TRBV3-1/TRBV3-2 . .
CASSFGNRDTEAFF TGTGCCAGCAGCTTCGGAAATCGGGACACTGAAGCTTTCTTT TRBJ1-1 TRBV5-4 . .
CASSPWTSGELDTQYF TGTGCCAGCAGCCCCTGGACTAGCGGGGAGTTAGATACGCAGTATTTT TRBJ2-3 TRBV7-6 TRBD2 .
CSARGVSTNEKLFF TGCAGCGCTCGGGGGGTTTCAACTAATGAAAAACTGTTTTTT TRBJ1-4 TRBV29-1 . .
CASSYMASGTANTGELFF TGTGCCAGCAGTTACATGGCTAGCGGTACCGCGAACACCGGGGAGCTGTTTTTT TRBJ2-2 TRBV6-2/TRBV6-3 TRBD2 .
CASSPSTGVGETQYF TGTGCCAGTAGTCCCTCGACAGGGGTTGGGGAGACCCAGTACTTC TRBJ2-5 TRBV19 TRBD1 .
CASSFSGLAAYNEQFF TGTGCCAGCAGCTTCTCGGGACTAGCGGCCTACAATGAGCAGTTCTTC TRBJ2-1 TRBV7-3 TRBD2 .
CASSYGQAFTF TGTGCCAGCAGTTATGGCCAGGCCTTCACCTTC TRBJ1-2 TRBV6-5 . .
CASARGYNEKLFF TGTGCCAGCGCCCGGGGGTATAATGAAAAACTGTTTTTT TRBJ1-4 TRBV27 . once
CASTLGQSSTDTQYF TGCGCCAGCACCCTAGGACAGTCGAGCACAGATACGCAGTATTTT TRBJ2-3 TRBV4-1 . .
CSHLQGSETQYF TGCAGCCACCTCCAGGGATCGGAGACCCAGTACTTC TRBJ2-5 TRBV29-1 . .
CASSRDNTDTQYF TGTGCCAGCTCCCGGGACAACACAGATACGCAGTATTTT TRBJ2-3 TRBV9 . .
CASSSEQGFAETQYF TGTGCCAGCAGCTCAGAACAGGGGTTTGCAGAGACCCAGTACTTC TRBJ2-5 TRBV7-8 TRBD1 few
CASRSGYGYTF TGCGCCAGCAGGTCCGGCTATGGCTACACCTTC TRBJ1-2 TRBV5-1 . .
CASSPGVGELNNYGYTF TGTGCCAGCTCACCCGGGGTCGGGGAATTAAACAACTATGGCTACACCTTC TRBJ1-2 TRBV18 . .
CASMRREGSYNEQFF TGTGCCAGCATGAGGCGGGAGGGGTCCTACAATGAGCAGTTCTTC TRBJ2-1 TRBV6-5 TRBD2 once
CASSVEGTSGQETQYF TGTGCCAGCAGCGTAGAGGGGACTAGCGGACAAGAGACCCAGTACTTC TRBJ2-5 TRBV9 TRBD2 .
CASSQNRGPAGGYTF TGCGCCAGCAGCCAAAACAGGGGACCGGCGGGAGGCTACACCTTC TRBJ1-2 TRBV5-1 TRBD1 .
CSGRQGTTNEKLFF TGCAGCGGGCGACAGGGCACAACTAATGAAAAACTGTTTTTT TRBJ1-4 TRBV29-1 TRBD1 .
CASSLPGTGAGNTIYF TGTGCCAGCAGCTTACCCGGGACAGGGGCTGGAAACACCATATATTTT TRBJ1-3 TRBV5-6 TRBD1 .
CASSSGGDTQYF TGTGCCAGCAGCTCGGGGGGTGACACGCAGTATTTT TRBJ2-3 TRBV5-6 TRBD2 .
CASSPGSSYNEQFF TGTGCCAGCTCACCGGGGAGCTCCTACAATGAGCAGTTCTTC TRBJ2-1 TRBV18 . few
CAWGGGRGIRTEAFF TGTGCCTGGGGAGGGGGCAGGGGGATAAGAACTGAAGCTTTCTTT TRBJ1-1 TRBV30 TRBD1 few
CASSLGRDTQYF TGTGCCAGCAGCTTAGGTCGGGATACGCAGTATTTT TRBJ2-3 TRBV11-2 . .
CAISAHLGTGTLFF TGTGCCATCAGTGCTCACCTAGGGACAGGAACGCTGTTTTTT TRBJ1-4 TRBV10-3 TRBD1 .
CASSRGTGANEQYF TGTGCCAGCAGCCGCGGGACAGGGGCCAACGAGCAGTACTTC TRBJ2-7 TRBV4-2 TRBD1 .
CSVVPGQGILNTEAFF TGCAGCGTGGTACCGGGACAGGGGATTTTGAACACTGAAGCTTTCTTT TRBJ1-1 TRBV29-1 TRBD1 .